This T cell receptor beta chain was captured in a study of blood T cell repertoires in COVID-19. For the study at large: T cells, B-cell-depleted T cells, or PBMCs provided the cDNA or gDNA that served as material.

Study members were between roughly 18 and 89 years old and lived in 24 US regions. Participants' reported clinical history set cohort assignment. Under the authors' procedure: Nucleated cell number was recorded as an estimate derived from reference gene primer amplification. Some clones are missing from TCRdb's copy, which holds only in-frame ones; the method was immunoSEQ multiplex PCR. V and J calls and clone size come straight from that table; D and trimming were deduced from the DNA. The sample lists 400,000 to 550,000 clones, around nine tenths occurring once. Germline CDR1 reads LNHNV; CDR2 reads YYDKDF (reference sequence). This CDR3 region has 20 residues. V trimming: 4 bases; J trimming: 0 bases; junction bases outside the gene matches: 17.

This rearrangement joins TRBV15 to TRBJ2-2; 7 bases align to TRBD2. The sample comprised PBMCs or T cells enriched from blood (not recorded which). The receptor's source is a woman in her late teens or twenties with acute COVID-19. CDR3 sequence: CATSTPKREDTNPNTGELFF. The CDR3 DNA sequence: TGTGCCACCAGCACGCCTAAGCGGGAAGATACAAACCCGAACACCGGGGAGCTGTTTTTT.